A selection of T cell receptor beta chains follows, all from one sample in a study of control samples from healthy donors and cancer patients. Measured with immunoSEQ multiplex PCR; TCRdb has only the in-frame clones, and not every one. The sample lists about 410,000 clones, over 75% occurring once. Sequenced sample: PBMCs. Receptors were obtained from a man aged 35-49 years with head and neck cancer. Each CDR3 is given with its conserved first and last residue. The order of the fields is J gene, clone size, D gene, V gene, CDR3 protein, CDR3 DNA. D genes are given only for firm matches. Expanded clones are given a class, and other clones once, few, many or no size at all.

>TRBJ2-6|.|.|TRBV5-8
CASSLSLRAGANVLTF
TGTGCCAGCAGCTTGTCCCTCAGGGCTGGGGCCAACGTCCTGACTTTC
>TRBJ2-1|.|.|TRBV4-1
CASSQVVGGPGTDEQFF
TGCGCCAGCAGCCAAGTAGTGGGGGGGCCTGGGACCGATGAGCAGTTCTTC
>TRBJ2-5|.|.|TRBV12-5
CASGLIGWIGTQYF
TGTGCTAGTGGTCTTATAGGATGGATCGGGACCCAGTACTTC
>TRBJ2-5|once|.|TRBV11-2
CASTPPSLQTQYF
TGTGCCAGCACCCCCCCCAGTTTGCAGACCCAGTACTTC
>TRBJ1-2|.|.|TRBV27
CASSSETGIYTF
TGTGCCAGCAGTTCAGAGACAGGAATCTACACCTTC
>TRBJ1-2|.|.|TRBV7-9
CASSLGGGSYGYTF
TGTGCCAGCAGCTTAGGTGGGGGGTCCTATGGCTACACCTTC
>TRBJ1-1|.|.|TRBV12-3/TRBV12-4
CASSFSLNTEAFF
TGTGCCAGCAGTTTTTCTCTGAACACTGAAGCTTTCTTT
>TRBJ1-5|few|.|TRBV7-9
CASSQAGYGNQPQHF
TGTGCCAGCAGTCAAGCAGGGTATGGCAATCAGCCCCAGCATTTT
>TRBJ2-7|.|TRBD2|TRBV5-1
CASSLSGVPSYEQYF
TGCGCCAGCAGCCTCAGCGGGGTACCTTCCTACGAGCAGTACTTC
>TRBJ2-1|.|TRBD1|TRBV14
CASSPGGGSYNEQFF
TGTGCCAGCAGCCCAGGGGGCGGCTCCTACAATGAGCAGTTCTTC
>TRBJ2-7|.|.|TRBV29-1
CSVRPVSSYEQYF
TGCAGCGTTAGACCGGTGAGCTCCTACGAGCAGTACTTC
>TRBJ1-2|.|TRBD1|TRBV19
CASSYRDRRLYGYTF
TGTGCCAGTAGTTACCGGGACAGGCGTTTGTATGGCTACACCTTC
>TRBJ2-4|.|.|TRBV24-1
CATSDFGKNIQYF
TGTGCCACCAGCGATTTCGGTAAAAACATTCAGTACTTC
>TRBJ2-3|.|TRBD2|TRBV10-3
CAISESGSGGFTDTQYF
TGTGCCATCAGTGAGTCGGGAAGCGGGGGTTTCACAGATACGCAGTATTTT
>TRBJ2-1|few|.|TRBV5-1
CASSLGDGTNNEQFF
TGCGCCAGCAGCTTGGGGGACGGAACAAACAATGAGCAGTTCTTC
>TRBJ1-1|once|.|TRBV5-1
CASSPGTSMNTEAFF
TGCGCCAGCAGCCCCGGGACGTCTATGAACACTGAAGCTTTCTTT
>TRBJ1-1|.|.|TRBV11-2
CASSLAGPFSTEAFF
TGTGCCAGCAGCTTAGCAGGGCCCTTCTCCACTGAAGCTTTCTTT
>TRBJ2-3|few|.|TRBV5-5
CASSWTSAITDTQYF
TGTGCCAGCAGCTGGACCTCCGCCATCACAGATACGCAGTATTTT
>TRBJ2-3|.|TRBD2|TRBV5-1
CASSLYSQREFTNTQYF
TGCGCCAGCAGCTTGTATTCCCAGCGGGAATTCACAAATACGCAGTATTTT
>TRBJ1-3|.|.|TRBV4-3
CASSQDQGKNTIYF
TGCGCCAGCAGCCAAGATCAGGGGAAAAACACCATATATTTT
>TRBJ2-5|.|.|TRBV6-2/TRBV6-3
CASSATVPETQYF
TGTGCCAGCAGTGCTACCGTACCGGAGACCCAGTACTTC
>TRBJ1-1|.|.|TRBV9
CASSGRGDTEAFF
TGTGCCAGCAGCGGCCGTGGGGATACTGAAGCTTTCTTT
>TRBJ2-1|.|TRBD2|TRBV7-3
CASSSQTSRVLGGEQFF
TGTGCCAGCAGCTCTCAGACTAGCAGGGTCCTCGGCGGTGAGCAGTTCTTC
>TRBJ1-2|.|.|TRBV29-1
CSVERGESYTF
TGCAGCGTTGAACGGGGTGAGAGCTACACCTTC
>TRBJ2-1|.|.|TRBV18
CASSPGQYNEQFF
TGTGCCAGCTCACCGGGACAATACAATGAGCAGTTCTTC
>TRBJ2-1|.|TRBD1|TRBV24-1
CATSDLRGQGAAEQFF
TGTGCCACCAGTGATTTGCGGGGGCAGGGGGCGGCTGAGCAGTTCTTC
>TRBJ1-1|.|.|TRBV7-2
CASSLAGGGEAFF
TGTGCCAGCAGCTTAGCCGGTGGAGGTGAAGCTTTCTTT
>TRBJ1-4|.|.|TRBV7-2
CASSFSDEKLFF
TGTGCCAGCAGCTTTTCGGATGAAAAACTGTTTTTT
>TRBJ2-3|.|TRBD2|TRBV19
CASSPGRALTDTQYF
TGTGCCAGTAGCCCCGGGAGGGCCCTCACAGATACGCAGTATTTT
>TRBJ1-4|.|.|TRBV15
CATSREPGVYEKLFF
TGTGCCACCAGCAGAGAGCCAGGGGTTTATGAAAAACTGTTTTTT
>TRBJ2-2|.|.|TRBV9
CASSVRGTGTGELFF
TGTGCCAGCAGCGTAAGGGGCACAGGCACCGGGGAGCTGTTTTTT
>TRBJ1-6|.|.|TRBV30
CAWTWDNNSPLHF
TGTGCCTGGACTTGGGATAATAATTCACCCCTCCACTTT
>TRBJ1-2|.|.|TRBV7-8
CASSYGGNYGYTF
TGTGCCAGCAGTTACGGTGGTAACTATGGCTACACCTTC
>TRBJ2-1|.|.|TRBV27
CASSLSHNEQFF
TGTGCCAGCAGTTTATCCCACAATGAGCAGTTCTTC
>TRBJ1-1|.|.|TRBV5-6
CASSSLQAMNTEAFF
TGTGCCAGCAGCTCACTTCAAGCTATGAACACTGAAGCTTTCTTT
>TRBJ1-3|.|.|TRBV3-1/TRBV3-2
CASSQDSGNTIYF
TGTGCCAGCAGCCAAGATTCTGGAAACACCATATATTTT
>TRBJ1-2|.|.|TRBV9
CASSVDGGDGYTF
TGTGCCAGCAGCGTAGATGGAGGGGATGGCTACACCTTC
>TRBJ2-1|.|TRBD2|TRBV5-1
CASRSSGRADNEQFF
TGCGCCAGCAGGAGTAGCGGGAGGGCCGACAATGAGCAGTTCTTC
>TRBJ1-2|.|TRBD1|TRBV6-5
CASSKDRDGYGYTF
TGTGCCAGCAGCAAGGACAGGGACGGCTATGGCTACACCTTC
>TRBJ1-1|.|.|TRBV7-3
CASSFQPGGTEAFF
TGTGCCAGCAGCTTTCAACCGGGGGGCACTGAAGCTTTCTTT
>TRBJ1-3|few|TRBD1|TRBV28
CASSQGQGGGNTIYF
TGTGCCAGCAGTCAAGGACAGGGTGGTGGAAACACCATATATTTT
>TRBJ2-4|.|TRBD2|TRBV6-5
CASGTTVAKNIQYF
TGTGCCAGCGGGACTACGGTAGCCAAAAACATTCAGTACTTC